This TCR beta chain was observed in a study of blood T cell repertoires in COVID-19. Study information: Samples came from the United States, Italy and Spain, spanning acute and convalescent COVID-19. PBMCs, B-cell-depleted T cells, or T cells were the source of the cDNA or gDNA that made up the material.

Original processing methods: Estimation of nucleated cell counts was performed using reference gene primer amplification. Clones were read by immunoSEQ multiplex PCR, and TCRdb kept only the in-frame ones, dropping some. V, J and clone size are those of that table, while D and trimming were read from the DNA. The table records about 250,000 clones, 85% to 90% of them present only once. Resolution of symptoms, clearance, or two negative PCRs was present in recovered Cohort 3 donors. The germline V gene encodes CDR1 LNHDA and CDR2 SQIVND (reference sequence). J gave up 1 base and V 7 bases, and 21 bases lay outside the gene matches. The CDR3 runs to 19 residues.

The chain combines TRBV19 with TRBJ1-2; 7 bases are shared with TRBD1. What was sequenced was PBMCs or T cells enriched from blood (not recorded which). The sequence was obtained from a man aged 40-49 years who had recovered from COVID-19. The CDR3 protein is CASIDRSRATSGGNYGYTF. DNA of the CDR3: TGTGCCAGTATCGATAGGAGCAGGGCCACCTCAGGGGGTAACTATGGCTACACCTTC.